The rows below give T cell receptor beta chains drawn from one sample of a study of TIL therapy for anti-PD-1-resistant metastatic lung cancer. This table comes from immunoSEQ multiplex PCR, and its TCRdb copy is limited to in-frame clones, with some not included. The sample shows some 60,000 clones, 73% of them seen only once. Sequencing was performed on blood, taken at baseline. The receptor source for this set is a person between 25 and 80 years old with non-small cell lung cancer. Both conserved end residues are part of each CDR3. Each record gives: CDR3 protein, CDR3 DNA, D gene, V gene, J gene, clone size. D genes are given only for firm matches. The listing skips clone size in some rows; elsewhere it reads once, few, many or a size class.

CAGNRDGGNTIYF	TGTGCCGGAAACCGGGACGGTGGAAACACCATATATTTT	-	TRBV30	TRBJ1-3	-
CASSLAGVTTEAFF	TGTGCCAGCAGCTTAGCGGGGGTCACCACTGAAGCTTTCTTT	-	TRBV7-2	TRBJ1-1	-
CASSPDRGAGGQFF	TGTGCCAGCAGCCCAGATCGGGGGGCCGGGGGGCAGTTCTTC	-	TRBV11-2	TRBJ2-1	-
CASVGSMNTGELFF	TGTGCCAGCGTTGGGAGTATGAACACCGGGGAGCTGTTTTTT	-	TRBV6-6	TRBJ2-2	-
CATRGAGGVETQYF	TGTGCCACCCGAGGAGCGGGGGGCGTTGAGACCCAGTACTTC	TRBD2	TRBV5-4	TRBJ2-5	-
CASSRDQLGDIQYF	TGCGCCAGCAGCCGTGATCAACTCGGGGACATTCAGTACTTC	-	TRBV5-1	TRBJ2-4	-
CASSLGFLGRGKTYEQYF	TGTGCCAGCAGCTTAGGCTTCTTGGGACGGGGAAAAACCTACGAGCAGTACTTC	-	TRBV7-2	TRBJ2-7	-
CASRAAWEVTEAFF	TGTGCCAGCAGAGCGGCATGGGAGGTCACTGAAGCTTTCTTT	-	TRBV6-5	TRBJ1-1	-
CASSGVGRNTGELFF	TGTGCCAGCAGTGGTGTAGGGAGGAACACCGGGGAGCTGTTTTTT	-	TRBV2	TRBJ2-2	few
CASSQEHPSGGFEQYF	TGCGCCAGCAGCCAAGAACATCCTAGCGGGGGATTTGAGCAGTACTTC	TRBD2	TRBV4-1	TRBJ2-7	-
CASSPPWVPDLPGNTIYF	TGTGCCAGCAGCCCCCCCTGGGTCCCCGACTTACCGGGAAACACCATATATTTT	-	TRBV7-2	TRBJ1-3	-
CASRDRAMGTQYF	TGTGCCAGCAGAGACAGGGCCATGGGTACGCAGTATTTT	TRBD1	TRBV7-9	TRBJ2-3	-
CASSLWQTGELFF	TGTGCCAGCAGCTTGTGGCAAACCGGGGAGCTGTTTTTT	-	TRBV7-9	TRBJ2-2	-
CASSFRAPPYEQYF	TGTGCCAGCAGTTTCCGGGCCCCCCCCTACGAGCAGTACTTC	-	TRBV27	TRBJ2-7	-
CASIPDEGNQPQHF	TGTGCCAGCATCCCGGATGAAGGCAATCAGCCCCAGCATTTT	-	TRBV21-1	TRBJ1-5	-
CASSSNVADNEQFF	TGCGCCAGCAGCTCGAACGTAGCCGACAATGAGCAGTTCTTC	-	TRBV5-1	TRBJ2-1	-
CASSLSFRTGRYPSTDTQYF	TGTGCCAGCAGCTTATCTTTTCGGACAGGGCGATATCCCAGCACAGATACGCAGTATTTT	TRBD1	TRBV7-6	TRBJ2-3	-
CASSFTTGRSGELFF	TGTGCCAGCAGTTTTACGACAGGGCGGTCCGGGGAGCTGTTTTTT	TRBD1	TRBV27	TRBJ2-2	-
CASSLGGGITYEQYF	TGTGCCAGCAGTTTAGGCGGGGGGATCACCTACGAGCAGTACTTC	TRBD2	TRBV28	TRBJ2-7	few
CASSLSVFTDTQYF	TGTGCCAGCAGTTTATCTGTCTTCACAGATACGCAGTATTTT	-	TRBV28	TRBJ2-3	-
CASCRDTANSGNTIYF	TGTGCCAGCTGCCGGGACACGGCGAACTCTGGAAACACCATATATTTT	-	TRBV5-6	TRBJ1-3	-
CASSRTGPETQYF	TGTGCCAGCAGCCGGACAGGGCCGGAGACCCAGTACTTC	TRBD1	TRBV6-1	TRBJ2-5	-
CASSPRPGQGLETQYF	TGTGCCAGCAGCCCAAGACCGGGACAGGGTTTGGAGACCCAGTACTTC	TRBD1	TRBV7-8	TRBJ2-5	-
CASSSSNNQPQHF	TGTGCCAGCAGCTCCAGCAACAATCAGCCCCAGCATTTT	-	TRBV7-3	TRBJ1-5	few
CACETGTGRNQPQHF	TGTGCCTGCGAAACCGGGACAGGAAGGAATCAGCCCCAGCATTTT	TRBD1	TRBV30	TRBJ1-5	-
CASSPNLGGNEQFF	TGTGCCAGCAGTCCGAATCTGGGAGGGAATGAGCAGTTCTTC	TRBD2	TRBV2	TRBJ2-1	-
CASSQEVQGAKNIQYF	TGCGCCAGCAGCCAAGAGGTACAGGGGGCCAAAAACATTCAGTACTTC	TRBD1	TRBV4-3	TRBJ2-4	-
CATAGTVFYEQYF	TGTGCCACCGCCGGGACAGTCTTCTACGAGCAGTACTTC	TRBD1	TRBV28	TRBJ2-7	few
CATSYGDNYGYTF	TGTGCCACCTCCTATGGGGATAACTATGGCTACACCTTC	-	TRBV15	TRBJ1-2	-